This note documents a single TCR beta chain sequence. Its matching antigen is unknown. The authors built TCR beta libraries using iRepertoire HTBI primers and Arm-PCR of CDR3 regions. In the source study's methods: Sample data revealed approximately 60 TRBV and 12 to 15 TRBJ segments. One entry per CDR3 protein, called by TCRdb with MiXCR from the multiplex PCR reads. It is TCRdb's table, rather than the study itself, that gives the V and J calls and clone size. This table has about 470,000 distinct CDR3 sequences, 20% appearing once. This entry is derived from a study of regulatory T cells in long-lasting Graves disease. Overall study context: Persistent Graves' disease denoted over 5 years of antithyroid drugs plus positive TSH receptor antibodies.

V was clipped by 3 bases and J by 7 bases; unmatched bases: 11. Germline V CDR1 and CDR2: SGDLS, YYNGEE. The CDR3 runs 15 residues. Study-wide findings and caveats: With approximately 2,500 shared public clonotypes, persistent patients exceeded new patients, who shared 966.

Time point here: persistent/refractory GD, antithyroid drugs over 5 years with positive TRAb. With RNA extracted from PBMCs as input, the TCR library was made. Clinicians diagnosed Graves' disease using American Thyroid Association guidelines. V and J are TRBV9 and TRBJ2-3; 7 bases agree with TRBD2. The input for sequencing was peripheral blood mononuclear cells (PBMCs), taken when the disease was refractory, from a patient treated with antithyroid drugs. The clonotype originates from a female donor with Graves disease. CDR3 sequence (DNA): TGTGCCAGCAGCGAGGGGACTACCCCCAGGAATACGCAGTATTTT. Translation gives CASSEGTTPRNTQYF.